The clone carrying this TCR beta chain was observed a few times. No antigen is known for it. Since all of the isolated RNA was reverse transcribed, expressed TCRB transcripts were what got sequenced. Using immunoSEQ multiplex PCR, the repertoire was profiled, and TCRdb retains in-frame clones only, with some absent. The sample contains about 270,000 clones, over 11% of which appear only once. Sorting with CD45RO/CCR7/CD25/CD127/CD95/CD27 yielded naive, central memory, regulatory and stem-like memory CD4+ cells. This sample stems from a study of beta chain features in type 1 diabetes. Study outcomes and limitations: cDNA sequencing could over-represent cells with high TCR expression. Within each of all four CD4+ subsets, Type 1 diabetes patients had TCRB CDR3s that were moderately but significantly shorter. Fewer insertions but more deletions were seen at VDJ junctions in type 1 diabetes patients. In patients and controls equally, PCR might favor templates that are shorter.

The germline V gene has CDR1 SQVTM and CDR2 ANQGSEA. With V trimmed by 6 bases and J by 1 base, 4 bases remained unmatched. The CDR3 sequence is 13 residues long. This TCR was sampled from a man aged 25 to 45 with type 1 diabetes. The chain carries TRBV29-1 and TRBJ1-1; TRBD1 agrees at 8 bases. Sequencing was carried out using naive CD4+ T cells from blood. Here the CDR3 reads CSVAGQENTEAFF. The CDR3 DNA is TGCAGCGTCGCGGGACAGGAGAACACTGAAGCTTTCTTT.